The next 3 T cell receptor beta chains were all read from a single sample in a study of blood T cell repertoires in COVID-19 (dated by TCRdb to the early 2020s). To prepare the library, the immunoSEQ multiplex PCR assay was applied. TCRdb took over this immuneACCESS table, retaining in-frame rearrangements with V and J assigned. Such tables are incomplete; in checked studies, under half of the missing clones stem from an unresolved V gene, and the remainder is unexplained. A total of 230,000 or so clones appear in this sample, 89% of them only once. The leading ten clones occupy around 4.6% of the sample. Specimen: peripheral blood. Every receptor here comes from a woman between 40 and 50 years old who had recovered from COVID-19.

The chain joins TRBV5-4 to TRBJ1-6, with 10 positions matching TRBD1. From germline, CDR1 is SGHNT and CDR2 YYREEE (reference sequence). After removal of 3 bases from V and 10 bases from J, the junction contained 4 bases not matched to a gene. The CDR3 sequence is 14 residues long. CDR3 in amino acids: CASSSRQGASPLHF. CDR3 DNA: TGTGCCAGCAGCTCGCGACAGGGGGCATCACCCCTCCACTTT.

V gene TRBV29-1 combines with J gene TRBJ2-2; D is unclear. Germline values: CDR1 SQVTM, CDR2 ANQGSEA. Trimming removed 6 bases at V and 7 bases at J, with 15 bases between. The CDR3 length is 13 residues. The CDR3 coding sequence is TGCAGCGTCTCCCTCCGGGTCGGCGGGGAGCTGTTTTTT. Translating gives CSVSLRVGGELFF.

The rearrangement uses TRBV30 and TRBJ1-3; D gene uncertain. Trimming removed 1 base from V and 9 bases from J, with 7 bases in between. CDR3 size: 11 residues. Germline CDR1 reads GTSNPN; CDR2 reads SVGIG (reference sequence). In DNA, the CDR3 is TGTGCCTGGAGTGCCTCCCCCACCATATATTTT. Its protein is CAWSASPTIYF.